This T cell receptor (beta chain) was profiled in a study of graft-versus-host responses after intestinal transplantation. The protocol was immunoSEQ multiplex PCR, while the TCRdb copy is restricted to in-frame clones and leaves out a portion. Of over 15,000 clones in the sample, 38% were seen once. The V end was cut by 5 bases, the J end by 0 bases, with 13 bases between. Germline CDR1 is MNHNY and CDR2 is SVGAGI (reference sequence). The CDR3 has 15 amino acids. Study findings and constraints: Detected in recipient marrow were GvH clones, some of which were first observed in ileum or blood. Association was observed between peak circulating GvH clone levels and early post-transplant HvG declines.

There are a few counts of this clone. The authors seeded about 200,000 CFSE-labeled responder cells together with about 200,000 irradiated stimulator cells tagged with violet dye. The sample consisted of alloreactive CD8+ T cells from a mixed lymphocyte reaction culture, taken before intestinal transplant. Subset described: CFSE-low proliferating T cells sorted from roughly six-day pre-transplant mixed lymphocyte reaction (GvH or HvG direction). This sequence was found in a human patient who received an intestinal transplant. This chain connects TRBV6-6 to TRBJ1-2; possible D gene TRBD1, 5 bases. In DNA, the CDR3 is TGTGCCAGCAGTCCTTCAGGGTTACCTAACTATGGCTACACCTTC. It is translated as CASSPSGLPNYGYTF.